Below are 6 T cell receptor beta chains sequenced from a single sample in a study of T cell responses to AZD1222 COVID-19 vaccine. The protocol was immunoSEQ multiplex PCR, while the TCRdb copy is restricted to in-frame clones and leaves out a portion. Of about 220,000 clones listed, 90% to 95% are singletons. Sample: peripheral blood, taken on day 0 of MenACWY control vaccination. The source is an adult in good health.

The V and J genes are TRBV6-6 and TRBJ1-2; 12 bases align to TRBD1. CDR3 length: 16 amino acids. V dropped 6 bases and J dropped 4; count of bases not matched to a gene: 9. Germline assignment: CDR1 MNHNY and CDR2 SVGAGI (reference sequence). The CDR3 is CASSPRDRGQGYGYTF. The DNA for the CDR3 is TGTGCCAGCAGCCCAAGGGACAGGGGGCAGGGCTATGGCTACACCTTC.

This sequence joins TRBV28 and TRBJ1-2; 8 positions match TRBD1. CDR1 is MDHEN, CDR2 SYDVKM, per germline. V shed 6 bases, J shed 8 bases, and the junction held 11 bases outside the gene matches. The CDR3 sequence is 14 residues long. DNA of the CDR3: TGTGCCAGCAGGGGGCAGGGGGCGTCTGGGGGCTACACCTTC. This sequence encodes CASRGQGASGGYTF.

This chain uses TRBV6-5 with TRBJ1-2; D call uncertain. Trimming shortened V by 7 bases and J by 2 bases, and 8 bases separated the two germline ends. Germline CDR1 reads MNHEY; CDR2 reads SVGAGI. There are 12 residues in the CDR3. Here the CDR3 reads CASTAGNYGYTF. DNA of the CDR3: TGTGCCAGCACGGCCGGGAACTATGGCTACACCTTC.

The chain links TRBV5-1 to TRBJ1-2, with unresolved D. Germline-derived CDR1 and CDR2 are SGHRS and YFSETQ. This CDR3 comprises 11 residues. The V gene lost 0 bases and the J gene lost 10 bases, with 7 bases spanning the gap. CDR3 nucleotide sequence: TGCGCCAGCAGCTTGGAAAGCGTCTACACCTTC. It translates to CASSLESVYTF.

The rearrangement links TRBV28 to TRBJ1-5; perhaps TRBD1 as D (5 bases). CDR3 length: 14 amino acids. The germline V gene has CDR1 MDHEN and CDR2 SYDVKM. V was trimmed by 2 bases and J by 6 bases, leaving 11 bases between them. DNA of the CDR3: TGTGCCAGCAGTTTAACTGGGGCGACTCAGCCCCAGCATTTT. It codes for CASSLTGATQPQHF.

The chain employs TRBV29-1 and TRBJ1-2; 7 bases map to TRBD1. The CDR3 has 14 amino acids. J was trimmed by 4 bases and V by 3 bases; bases with no gene match: 8. From germline, CDR1 is SQVTM and CDR2 ANQGSEA. The DNA for the CDR3 is TGCAGCGTTGACTCTAGGGGGCGCGGCTATGGCTACACCTTC. It translates to CSVDSRGRGYGYTF.